Each of the 21 T cell receptor beta chains below was sequenced from the same sample in a study of T cells in Graves' hyperthyroidism and ophthalmopathy. TCR beta CDR3 sequences were amplified from RNA transcripts. HTBI primers drove first-round RT-PCR of the TCR CDR3. Via MiXCR, TCRdb re-called the multiplex PCR reads, giving one row per CDR3 protein. Here the sample spans more than 650,000 distinct CDR3 sequences, 12% to 15% being singletons. Sequencing was performed on blood. These TCRs come from a woman between 18 and 29 years old with Graves' hyperthyroidism.

This clonotype occurred many times. V and J are TRBV24-1 and TRBJ2-1, with D possibly being TRBD2 (6 bases). The CDR3 is made up of 15 amino acids. Germline CDR1 reads KGHDR; CDR2 reads SFDVKD. Trimming took off 3 bases at V and 0 bases at J, with 8 bases between the two ends. The CDR3 DNA reads TGTGCCACCAGTGATGGGAGGAGCTCCTACAATGAGCAGTTCTTC. This sequence encodes CATSDGRSSYNEQFF.

Ten or more counts support this clonotype. The chain couples TRBV2 to TRBJ2-2; D is undetermined. This CDR3 contains 12 residues. V was cut by 0 bases and J by 8 bases, with 4 bases left in between. CDR1 is SNHLY and CDR2 is FYNNEI in the germline V gene. The CDR3 reads CASSEAAGELFF. The DNA of the CDR3 is TGTGCCAGCAGTGAAGCCGCGGGGGAGCTGTTTTTT.

The sample holds many counts of this clonotype. The J gene is TRBJ2-3, the V gene TRBV11-3; D is perhaps TRBD1 (6 bases). The length of the CDR3 is 18 residues. Between the trimmed V and J ends, which lost 5 bases and 6 bases, there was a span of 27 bases. Germline V CDR1 and CDR2: SGHNT, YENEEA. The CDR3 DNA follows: TGTGCCAGCAGCGTACTATTTCAAACAGGGTATAATACGGATACGCAGTATTTT. Translation gives CASSVLFQTGYNTDTQYF.

This clonotype occurred many times. The genes are TRBV5-1 and TRBJ1-1; D is unresolved. The CDR3 runs to 12 residues. V dropped 10 bases and J dropped 4 bases, with 14 bases sitting between them. Per germline, CDR1 SGHRS and CDR2 YFSETQ. CDR3 loop: CASQRGSTEAFF. Here the CDR3 DNA reads TGCGCCTCCCAGCGCGGGTCCACTGAAGCTTTCTTT.

This chain links TRBV18 with TRBJ2-7; possibly TRBD2 for D (6 bases). Deletions cut 2 bases from V and 3 bases from J, with 17 bases between. CDR3 length: 16 residues. Germline V gene sequence: CDR1 KGHSH, CDR2 LQKENI. The CDR3 spells CASSPGRGPSRYEQYF. In DNA, the CDR3 is TGTGCCAGCTCACCAGGGCGGGGACCCTCGCGCTACGAGCAGTACTTC.

A few counts support this clonotype. V is TRBV7-9 and J is TRBJ2-7; weak D call: TRBD1 (5 bases). The CDR3 spans 15 residues. V lost 0 bases and J lost 3, with 12 bases in between. Germline CDR1 SEHNR, CDR2 FQNEAQ (reference sequence). The CDR3, as DNA: TGTGCCAGCAGCTTAGCTCGACAGCGAAACTACGAGCAGTACTTC. Protein sequence: CASSLARQRNYEQYF.

This clonotype has at least ten counts. The rearrangement links TRBV29-1 to TRBJ2-7, with D maybe TRBD1 (5 bases). The CDR3 length is 14 residues. Trimming cost V 7 bases and J 0 bases, with 16 bases left between them. CDR1 and CDR2 from the germline V gene are SQVTM and ANQGSEA. CDR3 in amino acids: CSAIADRLSYEQYF. The CDR3 DNA follows: TGCAGCGCCATTGCCGACAGACTCTCCTACGAGCAGTACTTC.

The V gene is TRBV7-9, the J gene TRBJ2-3; D not resolved. The CDR3 length is 15 residues. Germline assignment: CDR1 SEHNR and CDR2 FQNEAQ (reference sequence). Trimming left V 4 bases short and J 1 base short, with 12 bases between. CDR3 in DNA: TGTGCCAGCAGCTCGCTCTGGGCCCGCACAGATACGCAGTATTTT. Protein product: CASSSLWARTDTQYF.

This clonotype was counted between two and nine times. The V gene is TRBV9, the J gene TRBJ2-7; D is uncertain. The CDR3 spans 15 residues. V was cut by 0 bases and J by 9 bases, with 19 bases left in between. The V gene's germline CDR1 is SGDLS and CDR2 YYNGEE. The CDR3 DNA follows: TGTGCCAGCAGCGTAGGTGATAGCAGCAGTTATGGGCAGTACTTC. The encoded protein is CASSVGDSSSYGQYF.

The genes are TRBV4-3 and TRBJ2-4; D possibly matches TRBD1 or TRBD2 (5 bases each). V lost 4 bases, J lost 1 base, and 23 bases lay in between. The germline gives CDR1 LGHNA, CDR2 YSLEER. This CDR3 contains 19 residues. For the CDR3, the DNA is TGCGCCAGCAGCCCACGTTGGGGGAGTTTGGACGGGGCCAAAAACATTCAGTACTTC. Its protein product is CASSPRWGSLDGAKNIQYF.

V is TRBV5-1 and J is TRBJ2-3, with 9 bases matching TRBD2. CDR3 size: 15 residues. The germline CDR1 and CDR2 sequences are SGHRS and YFSETQ. The J segment lost 1 base and the V segment lost 1 base, leaving 1 base of the junction unmatched. The chain's CDR3 is CASSLWTSGTDTQYF. Written as DNA, the CDR3 is TGCGCCAGCAGCTTGTGGACTAGCGGCACAGATACGCAGTATTTT.

This clonotype appeared a few times. The V and J genes are TRBV5-5 and TRBJ2-3, with TRBD2 matching over 8 bases. This CDR3 is 17 amino acids long. The V gene's germline CDR1 is SGHKS and CDR2 YYEKEE (reference sequence). The ends lost 1 base at V and 5 bases at J; junction bases unmatched: 12. The CDR3 nucleotides read TGTGCCAGCAGCTTGCGTTCGGGAGGGATCACGGGAGATACGCAGTATTTT. Translation: CASSLRSGGITGDTQYF.

This clonotype was seen at least ten times. The chain combines TRBV7-6 with TRBJ2-3; D gene uncertain. The CDR3 sequence is 15 residues long. V was clipped by 2 bases and J by 6 bases, with 15 bases between them. CDR1 is SGHVS, CDR2 FNYEAQ, per germline. In DNA form, the CDR3 reads TGTGCCAGCAGCTTAAACCCCGGCAGGCCGGATACGCAGTATTTT. It encodes CASSLNPGRPDTQYF.

This clonotype was found many times. The chain uses TRBV30 and TRBJ1-1; 9 positions agree with TRBD1. This CDR3 has 11 residues. With V trimmed by 7 bases and J by 5 bases, 2 bases remained unmatched. CDR1 is GTSNPN and CDR2 is SVGIG in the germline V gene (reference sequence). CDR3: CAFGTGTEAFF. The CDR3 DNA reads as TGTGCCTTCGGGACAGGGACTGAAGCTTTCTTT.

This clonotype was recorded at least ten times. The rearrangement joins TRBV20-1 to TRBJ2-1; D is unclear. V was pared by 0 bases and J by 5 bases, with 14 bases between. Germline lookup yields CDR1 DFQATT and CDR2 SNEGSKA (reference sequence). The CDR3 runs to 15 residues. In nucleotides, the CDR3 is TGCAGTGCTAGAGATCCGGCCACCCCACACAATGAGCAGTTCTTC. Its protein is CSARDPATPHNEQFF.

This clonotype was counted ten times or more. The chain couples TRBV2 to TRBJ2-7; D perhaps matches TRBD2 (5 bases). Germline CDR1 and CDR2: SNHLY and FYNNEI. Deletions cut 6 bases from V and 5 bases from J, with 14 bases between. This CDR3 region has 13 residues. CDR3 in DNA: TGTGCCAGCAGCCCAGATACGGGAAACGAGCAGTACTTC. Protein: CASSPDTGNEQYF.

The rearrangement links TRBV19 to TRBJ2-1, with D unresolved. This CDR3 region has 13 residues. Germline-derived CDR1 and CDR2 are LNHDA and SQIVND (reference sequence). Trimming cost V 8 bases and J 6 bases, with 14 bases left between them. The CDR3 region is CASQTPRGNEQFF. The CDR3 DNA is TGTGCCAGTCAAACCCCCCGCGGCAATGAGCAGTTCTTC.

This clonotype was seen at least ten times. This chain joins TRBV6-1 and TRBJ2-3, with 7 positions matching TRBD1. Germline V gives CDR1 MNHNS, CDR2 SASEGT. J gave up 0 bases and V 6 bases, and 6 bases lay outside the gene matches. The CDR3 covers 15 residues. The CDR3 coding sequence is TGTGCCAGCAGCAGGGGGACAGCTAGCACAGATACGCAGTATTTT. Its translation is CASSRGTASTDTQYF.

The rearrangement uses TRBV19 and TRBJ2-4; no clear D. The V and J ends lost 3 bases and 9 bases respectively, with 6 bases between them. The CDR3 contains 11 residues. Germline CDR1 and CDR2: LNHDA and SQIVND (reference sequence). CDR3 nucleotide sequence: TGTGCCAGTAGTATTGGATTCATTCAGTACTTC. Its translation is CASSIGFIQYF.

This clonotype was counted ten times or more. The chain combines TRBV11-2 with TRBJ2-7; no definite D call. CDR3 length: 13 residues. Trimming shortened V by 4 bases and J by 4 bases, and 11 bases separated the two germline ends. The germline V gene encodes CDR1 SGHAT and CDR2 FQNNGV. CDR3 DNA: TGTGCCAGCAGCTCCCAGGTTAAGTACGAGCAGTACTTC. Protein product: CASSSQVKYEQYF.

This clonotype has just a few counts. This chain uses TRBV24-1 with TRBJ1-5; D is perhaps TRBD1 (6 bases). Trimming took off 9 bases at V and 4 bases at J, with 21 bases between the two ends. CDR3 length: 16 amino acids. In germline, CDR1 is KGHDR, CDR2 SFDVKD. The CDR3 coding sequence is TGTGCCACCGTTCCCGACAGGAAAGGTAAAAATCAGCCCCAGCATTTT. It translates to CATVPDRKGKNQPQHF.